These 30 T cell receptor beta chains originate from one sample sequenced in a study of T cells in Graves' hyperthyroidism and ophthalmopathy. The source material, RNA transcripts, was used to amplify TCR beta CDR3 regions. TCR CDR3 regions were first amplified by RT-PCR with HTBI primers. TCRdb independently ran MiXCR on the multiplex PCR reads; one entry per CDR3 protein. The sample includes some 400,000 distinct CDR3 sequences, approximately 12% of them seen just once. Sequenced material: blood. Source of these receptors: a young man with Graves' hyperthyroidism that later progressed to Graves' ophthalmopathy.

The CDR3 protein is CASSLKSRSTYNSPLHF. The CDR3 region has the DNA TGTGCCAGCAGCTTAAAATCGCGTTCTACCTATAATTCACCCCTCCACTTT. V and J are TRBV11-3 and TRBJ1-6; the D is unclear. Trimming pared 2 bases from V and 2 bases from J, leaving 13 bases between. Germline-derived CDR1 and CDR2 are SGHNT and YENEEA. CDR3 size: 17 residues.

The sample holds many counts of this clonotype. The chain links TRBV20-1 to TRBJ1-4; no clear D gene. The germline V gene encodes CDR1 DFQATT and CDR2 SNEGSKA (reference sequence). Trimming took 0 bases from V and 0 from J, leaving 8 bases between them. This CDR3 has 15 amino acids. The CDR3 spells CSARDLTATNEKLFF. As DNA, the CDR3 is TGCAGTGCTAGAGATCTAACAGCAACTAATGAAAAACTGTTTTTT.

V usage is TRBV20-1 and J usage is TRBJ1-5; the D gene is possibly TRBD1 (6 bases). This CDR3 spans 18 amino acids. Germline V CDR1 and CDR2: DFQATT, SNEGSKA (reference sequence). The V end lost 6 bases, the J end lost 4 bases, and 28 bases lay between the germline ends. CDR3 nucleotides: TGCAGTGCCCTATTGTCGGCGGGGGGGCCGGTTTTGAATCAGCCCCAGCATTTT. It codes for CSALLSAGGPVLNQPQHF.

This clonotype was seen many times. V usage is TRBV20-1 and J usage is TRBJ1-2; TRBD1 is a possible D gene (5 bases). The CDR3 loop spans 13 amino acids. Trimming stripped 4 bases from V and 6 bases from J, with 15 bases between. CDR1 and CDR2 from the germline V gene are DFQATT and SNEGSKA (reference sequence). CDR3: CSANQGVGDGYTF. CDR3 nucleotides: TGCAGTGCTAACCAGGGAGTGGGGGATGGCTACACCTTC.

As regards this clonotype: The germline gene is not matched at one end of the junction; a read error may be the cause. The chain uses TRBV10-3 and TRBJ2-3, with D uncertain. The CDR3 is 13 amino acids. Germline lookup yields CDR1 ENHRY and CDR2 SYGVKD. The CDR3 DNA reads as TGTACCATCAGTGCCCAGGTTCAGAGTACGCAGTATTTT. Encoded protein: CTISAQVQSTQYF.

This clonotype came up many times. This chain links TRBV7-3 with TRBJ2-7; a weak D match, TRBD1 (5 bases). Trimming stripped 3 bases from V and 0 bases from J, with 6 bases between. The CDR3 is made up of 13 amino acids. Germline V gives CDR1 SGHTA, CDR2 FQGTGA. CDR3 nucleotides: TGTGCCAGCAGCTTCCAGGGCTCCTACGAGCAGTACTTC. This gives the protein CASSFQGSYEQYF.

This clonotype has at least ten counts. The chain uses TRBV5-1 and TRBJ1-1, with D perhaps TRBD1 (5 bases). Trimming pared 5 bases from V and 1 base from J, leaving 9 bases between. The CDR3 runs to 13 residues. Germline lookup yields CDR1 SGHRS and CDR2 YFSETQ. The CDR3 here is CASRYQGNTEAFF. Written as DNA, the CDR3 is TGCGCCAGCAGATATCAGGGGAACACTGAAGCTTTCTTT.

This clonotype has only a few counts. The chain uses TRBV5-4 and TRBJ2-1, with D possibly matching TRBD1 (5 bases). Germline lookup yields CDR1 SGHNT and CDR2 YYREEE (reference sequence). V was cut by 0 bases and J by 1 base, with 14 bases left in between. CDR3 length: 17 amino acids. CDR3 amino acids: CASSLAVNRISYNEQFF. Here the CDR3 DNA reads TGTGCCAGCAGCTTGGCCGTTAACAGGATATCCTACAATGAGCAGTTCTTC.

The V call is TRBV4-2, the J call TRBJ2-4, with TRBD2 identical over 9 bases. Germline lookup yields CDR1 LGHNA and CDR2 YNFKEQ. Losses at the gene ends were 0 bases for V and 3 bases for J; bases not matched to a gene: 9. The CDR3 contains 18 residues. As DNA, the CDR3 is TGTGCCAGCAGCCAAGATTTGAGCGGGGGGTACCACAAAAACATTCAGTACTTC. Its translation: CASSQDLSGGYHKNIQYF.

The chain carries TRBV14 and TRBJ2-7, with TRBD1 identical over 9 bases. The J segment lost 7 bases and the V segment lost 5 bases, leaving 21 bases of the junction unmatched. This CDR3 is built from 18 residues. Germline CDR1 and CDR2: SGHDN and FVKESK. CDR3 sequence: CASSTRDRARGRRGEQYF. For the CDR3, the DNA is TGTGCCAGCAGCACCCGGGACAGGGCCCGTGGTAGGCGAGGGGAGCAGTACTTC.

This clonotype was counted many times. DNA of the CDR3: TGTGCCAGCAGCTTAATGAGGATGTACGGCTATAATTCACCCCTCCACTTT. Its protein is CASSLMRMYGYNSPLHF. This chain links TRBV11-2 with TRBJ1-6, with D unclear. The CDR3 has 17 residues. Trimming removed 2 bases from V and 3 bases from J, with 14 bases in between. Germline lookup yields CDR1 SGHAT and CDR2 FQNNGV.

This clonotype was seen many times. This chain joins TRBV6-6 and TRBJ2-1; D remains ambiguous. There are 15 residues in the CDR3. V lost 0 bases, J lost 0 bases, and 6 bases lay in between. The V gene's germline CDR1 is MNHNY and CDR2 SVGAGI (reference sequence). This CDR3 reads CASSYSWSSYNEQFF. As DNA, the CDR3 is TGTGCCAGCAGTTACTCGTGGAGCTCCTACAATGAGCAGTTCTTC.

V is TRBV20-1 and J is TRBJ1-6; 9 bases line up with TRBD1. The V and J ends lost 5 bases and 8 bases, in that order; junction bases with no gene match: 4. The CDR3 length is 13 residues. Germline lookup yields CDR1 DFQATT and CDR2 SNEGSKA (reference sequence). CDR3 region: CSAVGQGYSPLHF. In DNA, the CDR3 is TGCAGTGCTGTAGGACAGGGGTATTCACCCCTCCACTTT.

This clonotype was observed at least ten times. The rearrangement joins TRBV5-1 to TRBJ2-3, with 7 nucleotides matching TRBD2. The CDR3 extends over 16 amino acids. Germline V gene data show CDR1 as SGHRS and CDR2 as YFSETQ. The V and J ends lost 3 bases and 0 bases, in that order; junction bases with no gene match: 7. CDR3 in amino acids: CASSSGGETSTDTQYF. As DNA, the CDR3 is TGCGCCAGCAGCTCGGGGGGAGAGACTAGCACAGATACGCAGTATTTT.

The CDR3 region is CASSLEGTTNEKLFF. CDR3 nucleotide sequence: TGTGCCAGCAGTTTGGAGGGGACAACTAATGAAAAACTGTTTTTT. This rearrangement joins TRBV28 to TRBJ1-4, with D perhaps TRBD1 (5 bases). Germline V gene sequence: CDR1 MDHEN, CDR2 SYDVKM. V gave up 3 bases and J gave up 0 bases, with 8 bases separating them. The length of the CDR3 is 15 residues.

Ten or more counts support this clonotype. The chain employs TRBV6-1 and TRBJ2-7; D gene ambiguous. Trimming stripped 4 bases from V and 3 bases from J, with 16 bases between. The CDR3 extends over 15 amino acids. Germline V gene data show CDR1 as MNHNS and CDR2 as SASEGT. CDR3 in DNA: TGTGCCAGCAGTGTAGGTGACGGGTTTCTCTACGAGCAGTACTTC. Protein sequence: CASSVGDGFLYEQYF.

In this sample, this clonotype turned up many times. The J gene is TRBJ2-5, the V gene TRBV2, with 10 bases lining up with TRBD1. The CDR3 has 18 amino acids. V was clipped by 7 bases and J by 1 base; unmatched bases: 15. The germline gives CDR1 SNHLY, CDR2 FYNNEI. CDR3 region: CASKILDRGLYRQETQYF. In DNA, the CDR3 is TGTGCCAGCAAGATACTCGACAGGGGGCTTTATCGCCAAGAGACCCAGTACTTC.

This clonotype has a handful of counts. The CDR3 loop is CASSYGLAGGRDTQYF. As DNA, the CDR3 is TGTGCCAGCAGCTACGGACTAGCGGGGGGCAGAGATACGCAGTATTTT. The V call is TRBV28, the J call TRBJ2-3; 14 positions agree with TRBD2. CDR1 is MDHEN and CDR2 is SYDVKM in the germline V gene. The CDR3 spans 16 residues. V dropped 6 bases and J dropped 5; count of bases not matched to a gene: 7.

This chain links TRBV4-1 with TRBJ1-6, with TRBD1 identical over 8 bases. V was clipped by 1 base and J by 10 bases; unmatched bases: 6. This CDR3 is built from 15 residues. Germline-derived CDR1 and CDR2 are MGHRA and YSYEKL. CDR3 sequence reads: CASSQALTGGSPLHF. DNA of the CDR3: TGCGCCAGCAGCCAAGCTCTTACAGGGGGATCACCCCTCCACTTT.

This clonotype was observed many times. The chain combines TRBV11-2 with TRBJ2-1, with 8 positions matching TRBD2. Germline CDR1 SGHAT, CDR2 FQNNGV. The CDR3 length is 18 residues. V dropped 5 bases and J dropped 2; count of bases not matched to a gene: 14. Written as DNA, the CDR3 is TGTGCCAGCAGCCCTAGGCATACTACTAGCGGTACCTACAATGAGCAGTTCTTC. The encoded protein is CASSPRHTTSGTYNEQFF.

This clonotype came up many times. The rearrangement uses TRBV5-1 and TRBJ2-7; D is uncertain. The V gene lost 5 bases and the J gene lost 0 bases, with 15 bases spanning the gap. This CDR3 contains 15 residues. In germline, CDR1 is SGHRS, CDR2 YFSETQ. The DNA for the CDR3 is TGCGCCAGCAGATTTGAGAACTCCCCCTCCTACGAGCAGTACTTC. Residues: CASRFENSPSYEQYF.

This clonotype occurred many times. The chain joins TRBV2 to TRBJ1-5; D may be TRBD1 (5 bases). Per the germline V gene, CDR1 is SNHLY and CDR2 is FYNNEI. Trimming removed 4 bases at V and 3 bases at J, with 13 bases between. The CDR3 contains 15 residues. CDR3 nucleotides: TGTGCCAGCAGTGCCTCCCTAGGGGCCAATCAGCCCCAGCATTTT. It translates to CASSASLGANQPQHF. Full variable domain (missing parts from reference TRBV2 and TRBJ1-5): EPEVTQTPSHQVTQMGQEVILRCVPISNHLYFYWYRQILGQKVEFLVSFYNNEISEKSEIFDDQFSVERPDGSNFTLKIRSTKLEDSAMYFCASSASLGANQPQHFGDGTRLSIL.

A few counts support this clonotype. The genes are TRBV20-1 and TRBJ1-1; a weak D match, TRBD1 (6 bases). This CDR3 comprises 14 residues. Germline values: CDR1 DFQATT, CDR2 SNEGSKA (reference sequence). V lost 2 bases and J 5 bases, leaving 15 bases between the germline ends. The CDR3 loop is CSARYSSTGTEAFF. CDR3 coding DNA: TGCAGTGCTAGATACAGTTCCACAGGGACTGAAGCTTTCTTT.

This clonotype was observed many times. The chain has TRBV5-1 and TRBJ2-3; weak D call: TRBD1 (7 bases). The CDR3 length is 18 residues. From germline, CDR1 is SGHRS and CDR2 YFSETQ. V lost 0 bases and J lost 1, with 18 bases in between. The CDR3 bases are TGCGCCAGCAGCTTGGCGATCTTGGCGGGGACAGGCACAGATACGCAGTATTTT. Its translation is CASSLAILAGTGTDTQYF.

This clonotype was recorded at least ten times. The chain carries TRBV9 and TRBJ1-1; D might be TRBD1 (5 bases). The CDR3 covers 13 residues. V was trimmed by 4 bases and J by 4 bases, leaving 11 bases between them. CDR1 SGDLS and CDR2 YYNGEE come from the germline V gene. The CDR3 is CASSPGGVTEAFF. DNA of the CDR3: TGTGCCAGCAGCCCGGGGGGAGTCACTGAAGCTTTCTTT.

Only a few counts were recorded for this clonotype. The genes are TRBV18 and TRBJ2-7; D is possibly TRBD1 or TRBD2 (7 bases each). Trimming took off 0 bases at V and 0 bases at J, with 12 bases between the two ends. The CDR3 has 16 residues. Germline CDR1 and CDR2: KGHSH and LQKENI. CDR3 residues: CASSPPAGQSSYEQYF. For the CDR3, the DNA is TGTGCCAGCTCACCACCAGCGGGACAGAGCTCCTACGAGCAGTACTTC.

This clonotype was seen a few times. This sequence joins TRBV19 and TRBJ1-1; D is uncertain. Germline V gives CDR1 LNHDA, CDR2 SQIVND (reference sequence). CDR3 size: 16 residues. Trimming removed 3 bases from V and 0 bases from J, with 14 bases in between. CDR3 nucleotide sequence: TGTGCCAGTAGTATCTCAAGTCGGCTTATGAACACTGAAGCTTTCTTT. It translates to CASSISSRLMNTEAFF.

With respect to this clonotype: A read error may be the cause here, since a much bigger clone is one base away. The CDR3 loop is CASSLRTGGNTGDLFF. The CDR3 nucleotides read TGTGCCAGCAGCTTGCGGACAGGGGGGAACACCGGGGATCTGTTTTTT. The chain carries TRBV5-5 and TRBJ2-2; 10 bases align to TRBD1. The CDR3 has 16 amino acids. CDR1 is SGHKS and CDR2 is YYEKEE in the germline V gene (reference sequence).

The chain uses TRBV2 and TRBJ2-5, with D unresolved. The germline V gene has CDR1 SNHLY and CDR2 FYNNEI. V gave up 5 bases and J gave up 5 bases, with 12 bases separating them. The CDR3 contains 13 residues. CDR3 protein: CASSFPRAETQYF. As DNA, the CDR3 is TGTGCCAGCAGTTTCCCAAGGGCTGAGACCCAGTACTTC.

This clonotype was detected only a few times. The chain combines TRBV6-1 with TRBJ2-7; no clear D gene. The ends were cut back, 6 bases at V and 2 bases at J, with 14 bases in the middle. CDR3 length: 14 residues. Germline CDR1 is MNHNS and CDR2 is SASEGT. The DNA for the CDR3 is TGTGCCAGCAGACCCGATGGGTCCACCTACGAGCAGTACTTC. Residues: CASRPDGSTYEQYF.